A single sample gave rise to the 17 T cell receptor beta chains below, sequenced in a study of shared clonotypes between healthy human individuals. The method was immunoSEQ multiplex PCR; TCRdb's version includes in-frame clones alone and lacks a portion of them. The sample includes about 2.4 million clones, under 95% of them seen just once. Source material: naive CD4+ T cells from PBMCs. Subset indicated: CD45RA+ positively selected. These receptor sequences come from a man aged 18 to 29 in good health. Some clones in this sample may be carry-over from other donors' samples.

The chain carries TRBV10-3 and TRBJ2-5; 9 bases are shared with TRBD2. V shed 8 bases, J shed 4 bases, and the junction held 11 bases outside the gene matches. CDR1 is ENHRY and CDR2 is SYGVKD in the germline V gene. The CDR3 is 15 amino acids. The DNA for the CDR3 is TGTGCCATCGCGGATGCGGGAGGGCCCTCAGAGACCCAGTACTTC. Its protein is CAIADAGGPSETQYF.

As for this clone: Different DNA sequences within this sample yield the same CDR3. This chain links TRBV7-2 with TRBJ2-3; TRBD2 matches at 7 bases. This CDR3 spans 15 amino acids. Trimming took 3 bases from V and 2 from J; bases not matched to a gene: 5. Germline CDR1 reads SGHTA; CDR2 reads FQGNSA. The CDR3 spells CASSLGLADTDTQYF. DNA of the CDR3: TGTGCCAGCAGCTTGGGTCTAGCGGACACAGATACGCAGTATTTT.

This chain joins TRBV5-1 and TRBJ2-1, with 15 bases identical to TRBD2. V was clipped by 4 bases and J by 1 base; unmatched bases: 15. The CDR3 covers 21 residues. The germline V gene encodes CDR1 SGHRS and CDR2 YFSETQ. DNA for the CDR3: TGCGCCAGCAGCCGCTCCGGGACTAGCGGGAGGCCCCGGACTTCCTACAATGAGCAGTTCTTC. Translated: CASSRSGTSGRPRTSYNEQFF.

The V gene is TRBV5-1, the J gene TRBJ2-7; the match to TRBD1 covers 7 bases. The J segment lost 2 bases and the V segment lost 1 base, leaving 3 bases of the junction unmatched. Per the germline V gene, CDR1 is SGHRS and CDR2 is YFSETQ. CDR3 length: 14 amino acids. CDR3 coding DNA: TGCGCCAGCAGCTTGACAGGGGACACCTACGAGCAGTACTTC. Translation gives CASSLTGDTYEQYF.

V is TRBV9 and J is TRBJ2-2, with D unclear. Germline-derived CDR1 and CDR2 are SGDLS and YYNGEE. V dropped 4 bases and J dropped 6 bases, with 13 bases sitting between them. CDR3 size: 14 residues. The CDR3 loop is CASSPRRVSGELFF. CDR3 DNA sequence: TGTGCCAGCAGCCCTAGACGGGTCTCCGGGGAGCTGTTTTTT.

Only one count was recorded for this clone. The CDR3 DNA reads as TGTGCCAGCTCACCATCCCAGGGCAACAATGAGCAGTTCTTC. It is translated as CASSPSQGNNEQFF. The gene calls are TRBV18 and TRBJ2-1; D might be TRBD1 (5 bases). The CDR3 has 14 amino acids. The germline gives CDR1 KGHSH, CDR2 LQKENI. V was trimmed by 2 bases and J by 5 bases, leaving 10 bases between them.

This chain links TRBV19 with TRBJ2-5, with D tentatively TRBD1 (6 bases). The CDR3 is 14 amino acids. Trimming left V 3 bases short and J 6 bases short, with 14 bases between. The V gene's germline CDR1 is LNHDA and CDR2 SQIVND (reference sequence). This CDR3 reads CASSIAGDLQTQYF. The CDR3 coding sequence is TGTGCCAGTAGTATTGCAGGGGATCTGCAGACCCAGTACTTC.

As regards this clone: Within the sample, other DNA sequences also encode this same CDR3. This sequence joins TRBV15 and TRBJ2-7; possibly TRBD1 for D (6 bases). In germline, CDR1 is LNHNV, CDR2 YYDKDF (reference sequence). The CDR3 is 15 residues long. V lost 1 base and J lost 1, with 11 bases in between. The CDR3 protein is CATSRGRGLSYEQYF. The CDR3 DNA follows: TGTGCCACCAGCAGAGGAAGGGGGTTATCCTACGAGCAGTACTTC. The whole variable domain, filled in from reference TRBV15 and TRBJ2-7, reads DAMVIQNPRYQVTQFGKPVTLSCSQTLNHNVMYWYQQKSSQAPKLLFHYYDKDFNNEADTPDNFQSRRPNTSFCFLDIRSPGLGDTAMYLCATSRGRGLSYEQYFGPGTRLTVT.

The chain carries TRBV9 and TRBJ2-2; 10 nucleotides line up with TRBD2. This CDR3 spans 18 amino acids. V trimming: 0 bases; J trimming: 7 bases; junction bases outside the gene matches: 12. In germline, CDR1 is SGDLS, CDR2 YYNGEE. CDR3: CASSVDVLAGDLGGELFF. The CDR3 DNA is TGTGCCAGCAGCGTAGATGTGCTAGCGGGAGATTTGGGCGGGGAGCTGTTTTTT.

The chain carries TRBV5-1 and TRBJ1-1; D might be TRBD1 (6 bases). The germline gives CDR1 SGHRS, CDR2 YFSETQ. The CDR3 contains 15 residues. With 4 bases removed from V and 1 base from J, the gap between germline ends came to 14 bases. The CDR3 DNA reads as TGCGCCAGCAGCCCTCTGACAGGCGGGAACACTGAAGCTTTCTTT. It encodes CASSPLTGGNTEAFF.

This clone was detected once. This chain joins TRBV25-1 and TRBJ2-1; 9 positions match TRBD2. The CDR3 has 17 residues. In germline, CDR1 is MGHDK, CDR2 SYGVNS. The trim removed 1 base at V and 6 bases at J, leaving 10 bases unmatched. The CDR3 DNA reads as TGTGCCAGCAGTGAATCCCCTCATAGCGGGAGAAGCAATGAGCAGTTCTTC. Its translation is CASSESPHSGRSNEQFF.

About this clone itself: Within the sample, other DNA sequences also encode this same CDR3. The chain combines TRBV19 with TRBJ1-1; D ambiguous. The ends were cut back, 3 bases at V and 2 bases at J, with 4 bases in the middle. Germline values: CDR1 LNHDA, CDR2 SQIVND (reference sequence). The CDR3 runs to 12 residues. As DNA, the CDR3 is TGTGCCAGTAGTATCCCAAACACTGAAGCTTTCTTT. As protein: CASSIPNTEAFF.

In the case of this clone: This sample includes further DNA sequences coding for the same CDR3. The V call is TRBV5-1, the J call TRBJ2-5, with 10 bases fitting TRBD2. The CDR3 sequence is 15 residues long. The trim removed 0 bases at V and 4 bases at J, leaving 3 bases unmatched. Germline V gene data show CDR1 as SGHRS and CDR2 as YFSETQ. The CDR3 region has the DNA TGCGCCAGCAGCTTGGCTAGCGGGAGAGGAGAGACCCAGTACTTC. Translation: CASSLASGRGETQYF.

This CDR3 is CASSPGGRASSYEQYF. CDR3 DNA: TGTGCCAGCAGCCCTGGGGGGAGAGCATCCTCCTACGAGCAGTACTTC. The V gene is TRBV6-6, the J gene TRBJ2-7, with D possibly being TRBD2 (6 bases). The V and J ends lost 6 bases and 0 bases respectively, with 18 bases between them. There are 16 residues in the CDR3. Germline CDR1 is MNHNY and CDR2 is SVGAGI (reference sequence).

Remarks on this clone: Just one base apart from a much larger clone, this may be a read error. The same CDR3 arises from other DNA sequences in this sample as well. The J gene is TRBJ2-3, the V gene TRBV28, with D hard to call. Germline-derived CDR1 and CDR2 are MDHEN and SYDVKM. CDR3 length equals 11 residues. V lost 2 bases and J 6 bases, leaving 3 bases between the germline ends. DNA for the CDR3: TGTGCCAGCAGTTTAACCGATACGCAGTATTTT. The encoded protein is CASSLTDTQYF.

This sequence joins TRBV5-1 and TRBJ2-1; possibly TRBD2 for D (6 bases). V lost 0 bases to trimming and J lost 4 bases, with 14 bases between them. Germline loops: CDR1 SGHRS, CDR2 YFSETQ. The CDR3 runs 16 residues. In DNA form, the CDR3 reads TGCGCCAGCAGCTTGGTACCCGGGAGTGCTTACAATGAGCAGTTCTTC. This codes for CASSLVPGSAYNEQFF.

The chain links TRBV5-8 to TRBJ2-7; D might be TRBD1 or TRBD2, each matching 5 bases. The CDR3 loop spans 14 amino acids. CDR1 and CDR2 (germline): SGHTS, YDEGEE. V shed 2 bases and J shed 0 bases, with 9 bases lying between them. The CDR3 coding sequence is TGTGCCAGCAGCTTTGAGGGGAACTCCTACGAGCAGTACTTC. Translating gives CASSFEGNSYEQYF.